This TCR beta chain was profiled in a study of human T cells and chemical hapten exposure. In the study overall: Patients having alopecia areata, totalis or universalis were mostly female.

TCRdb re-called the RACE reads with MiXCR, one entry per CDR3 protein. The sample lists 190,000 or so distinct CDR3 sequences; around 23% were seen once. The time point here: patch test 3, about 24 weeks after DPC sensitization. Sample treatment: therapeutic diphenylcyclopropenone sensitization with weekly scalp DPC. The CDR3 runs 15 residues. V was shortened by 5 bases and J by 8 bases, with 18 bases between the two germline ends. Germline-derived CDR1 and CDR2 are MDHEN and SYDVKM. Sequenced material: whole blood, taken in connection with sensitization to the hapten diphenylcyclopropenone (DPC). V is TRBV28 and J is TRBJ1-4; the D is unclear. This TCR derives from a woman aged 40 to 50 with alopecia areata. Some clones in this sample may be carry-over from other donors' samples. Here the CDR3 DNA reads TGTGCCAGCAGTACCCAGACATCCGCAAGGGAAAAACTGTTTTTT. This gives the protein CASSTQTSAREKLFF.